The entry below describes one T cell receptor beta chain. Generated by immunoSEQ multiplex PCR, the TCRdb table keeps only in-frame clones and is missing some. The sample lists 90,000 or so clones, more than 85% occurring once. The V gene end was trimmed by 3 bases and the J gene end by 7 bases; junction bases not matched to a gene: 15. The CDR3 spans 17 residues. Germline CDR1 reads LGHNA; CDR2 reads YNFKEQ. This sample is part of a study of T cell changes during pregnancy in multiple sclerosis. Material: peripheral blood, obtained in the first trimester of pregnancy. This chain connects TRBV4-2 to TRBJ2-4, with TRBD2 matching 7 bases. The clonotype originates from a female donor in good health, enrolled as a control in a pregnancy study. CDR3 loop: CASSQVIAAGVRNIQYF. The CDR3 DNA follows: TGTGCCAGCAGCCAGGTCATAGCGGCGGGGGTGCGGAACATTCAGTACTTC.